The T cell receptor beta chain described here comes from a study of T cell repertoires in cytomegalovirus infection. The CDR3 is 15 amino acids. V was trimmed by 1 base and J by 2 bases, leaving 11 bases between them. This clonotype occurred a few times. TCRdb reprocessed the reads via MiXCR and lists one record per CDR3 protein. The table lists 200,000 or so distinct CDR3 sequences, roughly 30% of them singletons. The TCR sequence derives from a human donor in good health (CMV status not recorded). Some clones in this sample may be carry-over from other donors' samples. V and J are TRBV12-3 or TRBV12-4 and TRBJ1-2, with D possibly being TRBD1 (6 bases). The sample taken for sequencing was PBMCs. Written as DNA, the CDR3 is TGTGCCAGCAGTTTAGGGGACATCTTAAACTATGGCTACACCTTC. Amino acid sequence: CASSLGDILNYGYTF.